This entry features one T cell receptor (beta chain) sequence. Repertoires were generated with immunoSEQ multiplex PCR, while TCRdb's copy carries only in-frame clones and drops some. Of some 240,000 clones in the sample, roughly 80% were seen once. The data are from a study of Tregs in tolerant kidney transplant recipients. The CDR3 contains 14 residues. The V gene end was trimmed by 4 bases and the J gene end by 6 bases; junction bases not matched to a gene: 2. Germline lookup yields CDR1 KGHSH and CDR2 LQKENI. The TCR sequence derives from a human donor in good health. The specimen was CD4+ T cells from blood. This chain connects TRBV18 to TRBJ1-6, with 8 bases lining up with TRBD1. The chain's CDR3 is CASSLDRVNSPLHF. DNA for the CDR3: TGTGCCAGCTCACTGGACAGGGTTAATTCACCCCTCCACTTT.